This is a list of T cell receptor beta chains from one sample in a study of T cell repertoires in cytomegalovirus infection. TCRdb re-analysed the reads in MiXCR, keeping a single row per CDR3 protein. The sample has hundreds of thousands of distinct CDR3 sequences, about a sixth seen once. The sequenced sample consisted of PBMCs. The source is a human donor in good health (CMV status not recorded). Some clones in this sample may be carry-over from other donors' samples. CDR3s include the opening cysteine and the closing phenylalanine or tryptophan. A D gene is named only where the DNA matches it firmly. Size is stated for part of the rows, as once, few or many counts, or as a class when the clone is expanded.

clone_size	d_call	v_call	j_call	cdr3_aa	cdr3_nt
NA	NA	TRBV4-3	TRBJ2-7	CASSQDYLEREVHF	TGCGCCAGCAGCCAAGATTACTTAGAAAGGGAAGTGCACTTC
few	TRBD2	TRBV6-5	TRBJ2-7	CASSRGRDGEQYF	TGTGCCAGCAGCAGAGGGAGGGACGGGGAGCAGTACTTC
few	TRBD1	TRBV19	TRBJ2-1	CASRHGTATNEQFF	TGTGCCAGTAGACATGGGACAGCCACCAATGAGCAGTTCTTC
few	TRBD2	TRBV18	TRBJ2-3	CASSPPSSGGPDTQYF	TGTGCCAGCTCACCACCGTCTAGCGGGGGCCCAGATACGCAGTATTTT
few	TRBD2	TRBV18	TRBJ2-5	CASSPRGGRETQYF	TGTGCCAGCTCCCCCCGCGGGGGAAGAGAGACCCAGTACTTC
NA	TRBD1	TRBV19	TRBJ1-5	CASSTIQGVRPQHF	TGTGCCAGTAGTACTATACAGGGGGTGCGGCCCCAGCATTTT
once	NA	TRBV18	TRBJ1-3	CASSPEIGTIYF	TGTGCCAGCTCACCTGAAATCGGCACCATATATTTT
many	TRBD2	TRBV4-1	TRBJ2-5	CASSLGVSGGGRKTQYF	TGCGCCAGCAGCCTTGGAGTTAGCGGGGGAGGTCGGAAGACCCAGTACTTC
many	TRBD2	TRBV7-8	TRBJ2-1	CASSLLRGASYNEQFF	TGTGCCAGCAGCTTATTGCGGGGGGCCTCCTACAATGAGCAGTTCTTC
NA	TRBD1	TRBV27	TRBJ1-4	CASSTDRSEKLFF	TGTGCCAGCAGTACGGACAGGTCTGAAAAACTGTTTTTT
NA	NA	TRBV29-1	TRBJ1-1	CSVGHEIGTEAFF	TGCAGCGTTGGGCATGAGATAGGCACTGAAGCTTTCTTT
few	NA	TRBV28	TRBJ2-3	CASRAGTISTDTQYF	TGTGCCAGCAGGGCCGGGACAATCAGCACAGATACGCAGTATTTT
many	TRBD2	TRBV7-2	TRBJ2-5	CASSQGLAGGQETQYF	TGTGCCAGCAGCCAGGGACTAGCGGGGGGCCAAGAGACCCAGTACTTC
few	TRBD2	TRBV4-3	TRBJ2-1	CASSQLLAGGQNEQFF	TGCGCCAGCAGCCAGTTACTAGCGGGGGGCCAAAATGAGCAGTTCTTC
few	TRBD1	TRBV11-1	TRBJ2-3	CASSLARDRAGVTDTQYF	TGTGCCAGCAGCTTAGCCCGGGACAGGGCGGGCGTAACAGATACGCAGTATTTT
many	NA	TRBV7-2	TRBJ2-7	CASSLGQRYGEQYF	TGTGCCAGCAGCTTAGGCCAGCGTTATGGCGAGCAGTACTTC
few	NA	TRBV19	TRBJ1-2	CASSPGGSANYGYTF	TGTGCCAGTAGTCCCGGTGGGTCCGCTAACTATGGCTACACCTTC
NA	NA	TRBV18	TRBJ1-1	CASSPFEGRNTEAFF	TGTGCCAGCTCACCATTTGAGGGGCGGAACACTGAAGCTTTCTTT
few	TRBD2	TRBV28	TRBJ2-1	CASTPGLAGARNEQFF	TGTGCCAGCACGCCTGGGCTAGCGGGGGCGAGGAATGAGCAGTTCTTC
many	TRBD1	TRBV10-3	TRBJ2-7	CAISETGTEAYEQYF	TGTGCCATCAGTGAGACCGGGACAGAGGCCTACGAGCAGTACTTC
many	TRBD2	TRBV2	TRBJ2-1	CASSGITSGGNNEQFF	TGTGCCAGCAGTGGGATTACTAGCGGGGGGAACAATGAGCAGTTCTTC
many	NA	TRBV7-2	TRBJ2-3	CASSLQSRLDTDTQYF	TGTGCCAGCAGCTTACAGTCGCGACTAGACACAGATACGCAGTATTTT
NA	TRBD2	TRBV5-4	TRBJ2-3	CASSLGPSGGDTQYF	TGTGCCAGCAGCTTGGGGCCTAGCGGGGGTGATACGCAGTATTTT
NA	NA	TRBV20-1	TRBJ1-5	CSAGRQGNQPQHF	TGCAGTGCCGGGAGACAGGGCAATCAGCCCCAGCATTTT
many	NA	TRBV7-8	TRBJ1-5	CASSPYRFNQPQHF	TGTGCCAGCAGCCCCTACAGGTTCAATCAGCCCCAGCATTTT
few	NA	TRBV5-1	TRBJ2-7	CASSLGTPWVVRQYF	TGCGCCAGCAGCTTGGGGACCCCCTGGGTTGTAAGGCAGTACTTC
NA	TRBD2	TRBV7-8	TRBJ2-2	CASSPQRGRAGELFF	TGTGCCAGCAGCCCCCAGCGGGGGCGGGCCGGGGAGCTGTTTTTT
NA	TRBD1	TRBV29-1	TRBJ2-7	CSVGAGGSYEQYF	TGCAGCGTTGGGGCAGGGGGCTCCTACGAGCAGTACTTC
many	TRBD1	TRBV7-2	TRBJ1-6	CASSLGQGGNSPLHF	TGTGCCAGCAGCTTAGGACAGGGGGGGAATTCACCCCTCCACTTT
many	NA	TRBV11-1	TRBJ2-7	CASSYGGRYEQYF	TGTGCCAGCAGCTACGGGGGCAGGTACGAGCAGTACTTC
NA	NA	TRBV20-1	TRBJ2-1	CSAKGQSGDEQFF	TGCAGTGCTAAAGGGCAAAGCGGCGATGAGCAGTTCTTC
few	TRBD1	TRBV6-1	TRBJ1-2	CATLGQGFNGYTF	TGTGCCACTCTCGGACAGGGATTTAATGGCTACACCTTC
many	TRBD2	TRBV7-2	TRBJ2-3	CASSYRAGGGADTQYF	TGTGCCAGCAGCTACAGAGCGGGGGGGGGCGCAGATACGCAGTATTTT
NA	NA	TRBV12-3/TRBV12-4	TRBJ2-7	CASRQGRGTYEQYF	TGTGCCAGCCGACAGGGGAGGGGAACCTACGAGCAGTACTTC
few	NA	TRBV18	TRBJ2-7	CASSGVGFGPYEQYF	TGTGCCAGCTCAGGTGTGGGGTTCGGGCCTTACGAGCAGTACTTC
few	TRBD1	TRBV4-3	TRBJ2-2	CASRRQGDTGELFF	TGCGCCAGCAGAAGACAGGGAGACACCGGGGAGCTGTTTTTT
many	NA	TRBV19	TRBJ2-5	CASQAGTSIETQYF	TGTGCCAGTCAGGCCGGAACTAGCATCGAGACCCAGTACTTC
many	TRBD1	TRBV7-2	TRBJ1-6	CASSPGQGEGSPLHF	TGTGCCAGCAGCCCGGGACAGGGGGAAGGATCACCCCTCCACTTT
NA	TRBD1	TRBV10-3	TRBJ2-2	CAADRGTGELFF	TGTGCCGCAGACAGGGGCACCGGGGAGCTGTTTTTT
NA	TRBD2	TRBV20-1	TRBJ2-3	CSAGRPLSGAHYSSTDTQYF	TGCAGTGCTGGACGACCCCTTAGCGGGGCCCATTACTCTAGCACAGATACGCAGTATTTT
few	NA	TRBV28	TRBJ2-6	CASSAPSGANVLTF	TGTGCCAGCAGTGCCCCCTCTGGGGCCAACGTCCTGACTTTC
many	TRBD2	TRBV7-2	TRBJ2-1	CASSFGLAGGIGEQFF	TGTGCCAGCAGCTTCGGGCTAGCGGGGGGCATCGGTGAGCAGTTCTTC
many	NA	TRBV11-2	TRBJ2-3	CASSTGNTQYF	TGTGCCAGCAGCACAGGGAATACGCAGTATTTT
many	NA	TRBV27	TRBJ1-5	CASSFMGNQPQHF	TGTGCCAGCAGTTTTATGGGGAATCAGCCCCAGCATTTT